The entry below gives a single T cell receptor beta chain sequence along with its context. Antigen unknown. Trimming took off 6 bases at V and 3 bases at J, with 18 bases between the two ends. The CDR3 runs to 15 residues. Germline loops: CDR1 SGHRS, CDR2 YFSETQ. The data were obtained in a study of cytomegalovirus exposure and HLA in healthy donors. Across the whole study: Genotyping showed 75% to 90% of roughly 390 donors falling in the Caucasian-associated ancestry cluster. Study-level results: In terms of immune exposure information, only CMV serostatus was available. Several top significant clusters appeared, in a later analysis, to be linked to common viral pathogens. Productive status was seen about 90% or about 30% of the time for most TCR beta V segments in an earlier analysis.

13 Jbeta primers and 60 Vbeta primers were used for the PCR. Assay used: immunoSEQ multiplex PCR; TCRdb lists only in-frame clones, some missing. The sample contains about 65,000 clones, almost 80% of which appear only once. The sequenced sample was PBMCs. This TCR was recovered from a girl between 10 and 17 years old in good health and CMV-seropositive. The V and J genes are TRBV5-1 and TRBJ1-2; tentative D call: TRBD1 (6 bases). The CDR3 nucleotides are TGCGCCAGCACCCCCCTGGTGGACAGTGACTATGGCTACACCTTC. It encodes CASTPLVDSDYGYTF.